This T cell receptor beta chain appears in the sequencing data of a study of blood T cell repertoires in COVID-19. Study-level background: The origin of the acute and convalescent COVID-19 samples was the United States, Italy and Spain. In each case, the material was cDNA or gDNA derived from T cells, B-cell-depleted T cells, or PBMCs.

The germline V gene has CDR1 MNHEY and CDR2 SVGAGI. With 5 bases removed from V and 4 bases from J, the gap between germline ends came to 10 bases. The CDR3 contains 13 residues. As processed by the authors: How many nucleated cells were present was estimated from reference gene primer amplification. Produced via immunoSEQ multiplex PCR; TCRdb's table is partial and in-frame only. That table supplies the V and J calls and clone size; D and trimming were determined from the DNA. This sample has 170,000 or so clones, with about 86% found just once. This clonotype was sampled from a man aged 50-59 years with active or convalescent COVID-19. The specimen was peripheral blood. The chain joins TRBV6-5 to TRBJ2-3; tentatively, D is TRBD1 (5 bases). DNA of the CDR3: TGTGCCAGCAGTCAGGGTTTCGCAGATACGCAGTATTTT. Translation gives CASSQGFADTQYF.